What follows are 21 T cell receptor beta chains derived from one specimen sequenced in a study of blood T cell repertoires in COVID-19. Some clones are missing from TCRdb's copy, which holds only in-frame ones; the method was immunoSEQ multiplex PCR. The sample includes roughly 300,000 clones, 86% of them seen just once. The sequencing input was peripheral blood. All receptors come from a woman aged 30 to 39 with COVID-19, enrolled during active disease.

This chain links TRBV2 with TRBJ1-2; 7 positions agree with TRBD1. The CDR3 has 14 residues. V was clipped by 2 bases and J by 5 bases; unmatched bases: 5. The V gene's germline CDR1 is SNHLY and CDR2 FYNNEI. CDR3 sequence reads: CASSELRGQYGYTF. In DNA, the CDR3 is TGTGCCAGCAGTGAACTTAGGGGGCAGTATGGCTACACCTTC.

This clone is a singleton in its sample. V is TRBV4-2 and J is TRBJ2-6, with D possibly TRBD1 on 5 matching bases. With 1 base removed from V and 2 bases from J, the gap between germline ends came to 15 bases. This CDR3 comprises 18 residues. CDR1 and CDR2 (germline): LGHNA, YNFKEQ. CDR3 nucleotide sequence: TGTGCCAGCAGCCAAGCCTCTGGGGCAGGGACTGGGGCCAACGTCCTGACTTTC. It yields the protein CASSQASGAGTGANVLTF.

The chain couples TRBV5-1 to TRBJ1-1, with TRBD1 matching 7 bases. V was pared by 4 bases and J by 5 bases, with 8 bases of the junction left unmatched. CDR3 length: 14 residues. The germline V gene has CDR1 SGHRS and CDR2 YFSETQ. In DNA, the CDR3 is TGCGCCAGCAGCCCGTTGACAGGGTGGACTGAAGCTTTCTTT. Protein product: CASSPLTGWTEAFF.

This rearrangement joins TRBV5-4 to TRBJ2-5; possibly TRBD2 for D (5 bases). Germline V lookup: CDR1 SGHNT, CDR2 YYREEE (reference sequence). The CDR3 length is 15 residues. V shed 0 bases and J shed 0 bases, with 9 bases lying between them. This chain's CDR3 is CASSLGAANQETQYF. For the CDR3, the DNA is TGTGCCAGCAGCTTGGGAGCGGCAAACCAAGAGACCCAGTACTTC.

This chain joins TRBV5-5 and TRBJ1-2, with D perhaps matching TRBD1 (6 bases). The CDR3 totals 16 residues. In germline, CDR1 is SGHKS, CDR2 YYEKEE (reference sequence). V shed 0 bases and J shed 1 base, with 13 bases lying between them. The chain's CDR3 is CASSLGVTGSNYGYTF. CDR3 nucleotides: TGTGCCAGCAGCTTGGGGGTGACAGGTAGTAACTATGGCTACACCTTC.

CDR3 in amino acids: CSVTPGQGTDTQYF. In DNA form, the CDR3 reads TGCAGCGTTACGCCGGGACAGGGGACAGATACGCAGTATTTT. V is TRBV29-1 and J is TRBJ2-3; TRBD1 matches at 10 bases. This CDR3 is built from 14 residues. Trimming cost V 5 bases and J 3 bases; bases outside gene matches: 5. Germline V CDR1 and CDR2: SQVTM, ANQGSEA.

This chain uses TRBV9 with TRBJ2-5, with 7 bases lining up with TRBD2. The CDR3 extends over 15 amino acids. V lost 3 bases and J lost 2; bases outside the gene matches: 7. Per the germline V gene, CDR1 is SGDLS and CDR2 is YYNGEE. CDR3 in amino acids: CASSEGTINQETQYF. The CDR3 region has the DNA TGTGCCAGCAGCGAGGGGACTATAAATCAAGAGACCCAGTACTTC.

The CDR3 sequence: CASSPANRGMDGYTF. CDR3 nucleotide sequence: TGTGCCAGCAGCCCAGCAAACAGGGGAATGGATGGCTACACCTTC. The chain combines TRBV13 with TRBJ1-2; 7 nucleotides agree with TRBD1. CDR3 length: 15 residues. J lost 6 bases, V lost 5 bases, and 12 bases had no gene match. Germline loops: CDR1 PRHDT, CDR2 FYEKMQ (reference sequence).

The chain uses TRBV6-5 and TRBJ2-2; D is perhaps TRBD1 (6 bases). V dropped 4 bases and J dropped 4 bases, with 10 bases sitting between them. The CDR3 totals 14 residues. Germline lookup yields CDR1 MNHEY and CDR2 SVGAGI. The chain's CDR3 is CASSSYRATGELFF. In nucleotides, the CDR3 is TGTGCCAGCAGTTCTTACAGGGCCACCGGGGAGCTGTTTTTT.

The chain joins TRBV5-6 to TRBJ1-1; 7 bases agree with TRBD1. Losses at the gene ends were 5 bases for V and 11 bases for J; bases not matched to a gene: 12. CDR1 is SGHDT, CDR2 YYEEEE, per germline. This CDR3 is 13 amino acids long. This chain's CDR3 is CASSPDRLLFAFF. In DNA, the CDR3 is TGTGCCAGCAGTCCGGACAGGCTCCTTTTCGCTTTCTTT.

This clone was detected only once. Sequence at one end of the junction differs from germline and may be a read error. The chain has TRBV10-2 and TRBJ1-2; 9 nucleotides agree with TRBD1. CDR1 and CDR2 from the germline V gene are WSHSY and SAAADI. The CDR3 extends over 13 amino acids. CDR3 nucleotide sequence: TGCGCCAGCAGTGATACAGGGGGCGGCGGCCTCGGATTC. This gives the protein CASSDTGGGGLGF.

Written as DNA, the CDR3 is TGCGCCAGCAGCTTCAGCGGGGGCGTTACCGGGGAGCTGTTTTTT. Translation: CASSFSGGVTGELFF. The chain uses TRBV5-1 and TRBJ2-2; 8 positions match TRBD2. Germline lookup yields CDR1 SGHRS and CDR2 YFSETQ. The CDR3 is made up of 15 amino acids. The V and J ends lost 2 bases and 5 bases, in that order; junction bases with no gene match: 5.

The chain recombines TRBV2 with TRBJ2-7, with D uncertain. V was pared by 6 bases and J by 1 base, with 16 bases between. This CDR3 is built from 15 residues. Germline CDR1 is SNHLY and CDR2 is FYNNEI. The CDR3 is CASSHLVEQSYEQYF. The DNA for the CDR3 is TGTGCCAGCAGCCATTTGGTGGAGCAGTCCTACGAGCAGTACTTC.

The chain uses TRBV19 and TRBJ1-2; D might be TRBD1 (5 bases). The germline CDR1 and CDR2 sequences are LNHDA and SQIVND (reference sequence). The CDR3 contains 15 residues. The ends were cut back, 7 bases at V and 7 bases at J, with 22 bases in the middle. The CDR3 sequence: CASKPAGRRSSGYTF. CDR3 nucleotides: TGTGCCAGTAAGCCCGCAGGGCGGCGTTCGTCTGGCTACACCTTC.

This chain connects TRBV5-5 to TRBJ2-7; TRBD1 agrees at 7 bases. The length of the CDR3 is 14 residues. Germline lookup yields CDR1 SGHKS and CDR2 YYEKEE (reference sequence). Trimming removed 4 bases from V and 4 bases from J; junction bases left unmatched: 8. CDR3 sequence reads: CASSPGQALYEQYF. The CDR3 nucleotides read TGTGCCAGCAGCCCCGGACAGGCCCTATACGAGCAGTACTTC.

J is TRBJ2-7 and V is TRBV28, with D perhaps matching TRBD1 (6 bases). This CDR3 spans 12 amino acids. V was clipped by 7 bases and J by 3 bases, with 10 bases between them. The germline CDR1 and CDR2 sequences are MDHEN and SYDVKM. CDR3 DNA: TGTGCCAGCACCAGGGGAAGCTACGAGCAGTACTTC. This translates into CASTRGSYEQYF.

The chain employs TRBV7-6 and TRBJ2-1, with D hard to call. CDR1 and CDR2 (germline): SGHVS, FNYEAQ. The CDR3 runs to 12 residues. Trimming shortened V by 3 bases and J by 3 bases, and 3 bases separated the two germline ends. This CDR3 is CASSFYYNEQFF. CDR3 bases: TGTGCCAGCAGCTTCTACTACAATGAGCAGTTCTTC.

The gene calls are TRBV3-1 (or the pseudogene TRBV3-2) and TRBJ2-3, with 9 bases identical to TRBD2. Germline V CDR1 and CDR2: LGHDT, YNNKEL (reference sequence). The CDR3 extends over 17 amino acids. The ends lost 1 base at V and 3 bases at J; junction bases unmatched: 8. CDR3 residues: CASSQGLAGGPTDTQYF. The CDR3 bases are TGTGCCAGCAGCCAAGGTTTGGCGGGGGGGCCGACAGATACGCAGTATTTT.

The chain carries TRBV19 and TRBJ2-5; 7 bases align to TRBD2. The CDR3 is 17 residues long. The germline V gene has CDR1 LNHDA and CDR2 SQIVND (reference sequence). After removal of 1 base from V and 4 bases from J, the junction contained 12 bases not matched to a gene. The DNA of the CDR3 is TGTGCCAGTAGTATAGGGTATTCGAGCGGGGTAACAGAGACCCAGTACTTC. Encoded protein: CASSIGYSSGVTETQYF.

Worth noting for this clone: Other DNA sequences from this sample encode an identical CDR3 as well. The V call is TRBV19, the J call TRBJ2-6; 7 nucleotides align to TRBD1. The ends lost 6 bases at V and 4 bases at J; junction bases unmatched: 6. The CDR3 consists of 15 residues. The germline V gene has CDR1 LNHDA and CDR2 SQIVND (reference sequence). The DNA of the CDR3 is TGTGCCAGTAGCCCACAGGGGAGCGGGGCCAACGTCCTGACTTTC. Translated, it gives CASSPQGSGANVLTF. The full variable domain, rest sourced from reference TRBV19 and TRBJ2-6, is DGGITQSPKYLFRKEGQNVTLSCEQNLNHDAMYWYRQDPGQGLRLIYYSQIVNDFQKGDIAEGYSVSREKKESFPLTVTSAQKNPTAFYLCASSPQGSGANVLTFGAGSRLTVL.

The V gene is TRBV7-6, the J gene TRBJ2-2; D possibly corresponds to TRBD2 (5 bases). Germline CDR1 is SGHVS and CDR2 is FNYEAQ. V was clipped by 3 bases and J by 0 bases, with 8 bases between them. The CDR3 spans 15 residues. The CDR3 DNA sequence: TGTGCCAGCAGCTTGGGAGCTTCGAACACCGGGGAGCTGTTTTTT. This translates into CASSLGASNTGELFF.